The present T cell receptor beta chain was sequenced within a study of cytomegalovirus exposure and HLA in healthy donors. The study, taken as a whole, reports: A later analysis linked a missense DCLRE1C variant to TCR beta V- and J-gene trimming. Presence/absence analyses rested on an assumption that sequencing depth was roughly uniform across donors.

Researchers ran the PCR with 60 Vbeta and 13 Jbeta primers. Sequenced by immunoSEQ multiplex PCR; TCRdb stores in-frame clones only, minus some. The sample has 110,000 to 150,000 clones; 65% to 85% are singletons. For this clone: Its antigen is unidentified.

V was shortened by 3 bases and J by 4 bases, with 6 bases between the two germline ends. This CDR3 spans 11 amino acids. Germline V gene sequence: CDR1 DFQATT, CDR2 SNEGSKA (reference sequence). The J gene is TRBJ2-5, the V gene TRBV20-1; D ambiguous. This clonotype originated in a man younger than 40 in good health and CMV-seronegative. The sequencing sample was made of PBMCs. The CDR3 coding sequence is TGCAGTGCTAGCACGGTAGAGACCCAGTACTTC. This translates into CSASTVETQYF.